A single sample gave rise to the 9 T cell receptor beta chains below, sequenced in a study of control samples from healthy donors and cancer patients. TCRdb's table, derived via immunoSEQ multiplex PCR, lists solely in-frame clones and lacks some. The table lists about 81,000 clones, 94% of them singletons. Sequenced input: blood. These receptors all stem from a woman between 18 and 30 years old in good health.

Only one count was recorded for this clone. CDR3 sequence (DNA): TGTGCCAGCAAGACCAACATGGCAGATACGCAGTATTTT. It encodes CASKTNMADTQYF. The chain has TRBV27 and TRBJ2-3; D is ambiguous. This CDR3 has 13 residues. Looked up from germline, CDR1 is MNHEY and CDR2 is SMNVEV (reference sequence). Trimming pared 7 bases from V and 4 bases from J, leaving 12 bases between.

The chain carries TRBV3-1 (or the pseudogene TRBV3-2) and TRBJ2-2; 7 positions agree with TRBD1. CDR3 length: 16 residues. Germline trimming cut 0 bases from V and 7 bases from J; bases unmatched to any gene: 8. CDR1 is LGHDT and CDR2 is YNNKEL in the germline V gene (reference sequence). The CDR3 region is CASSQDFAGGGGELFF. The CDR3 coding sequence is TGTGCCAGCAGCCAAGATTTCGCAGGGGGTGGCGGGGAGCTGTTTTTT.

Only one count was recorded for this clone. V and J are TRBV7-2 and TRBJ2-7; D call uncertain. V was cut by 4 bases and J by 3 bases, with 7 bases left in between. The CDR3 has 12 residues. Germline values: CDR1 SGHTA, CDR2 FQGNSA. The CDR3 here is CASSWHSYEQYF. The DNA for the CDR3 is TGTGCCAGCAGCTGGCACAGCTACGAGCAGTACTTC.

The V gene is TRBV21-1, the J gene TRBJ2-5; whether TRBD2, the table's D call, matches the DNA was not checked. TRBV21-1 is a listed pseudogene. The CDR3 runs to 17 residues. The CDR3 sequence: CASSRGRGLATQSTQYF. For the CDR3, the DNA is TGTGCCAGCAGCAGAGGGCGGGGACTAGCGACCCAGTCGACCCAGTACTTC.

The CDR3 is CASSLAENTEAFF. For the CDR3, the DNA is TGTGCCAGCAGTTTAGCAGAGAACACTGAAGCTTTCTTT. The chain couples TRBV12-3 or TRBV12-4 to TRBJ1-1; D is uncertain. This CDR3 is 13 amino acids long. Trimming took off 0 bases at V and 1 base at J, with 3 bases between the two ends.

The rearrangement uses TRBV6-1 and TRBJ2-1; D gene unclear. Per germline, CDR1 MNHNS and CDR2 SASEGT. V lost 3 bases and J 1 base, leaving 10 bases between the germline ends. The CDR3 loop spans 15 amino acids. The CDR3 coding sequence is TGTGCCAGCAGTGAGTCTCGCGAATCCTACAATGAGCAGTTCTTC. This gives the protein CASSESRESYNEQFF.

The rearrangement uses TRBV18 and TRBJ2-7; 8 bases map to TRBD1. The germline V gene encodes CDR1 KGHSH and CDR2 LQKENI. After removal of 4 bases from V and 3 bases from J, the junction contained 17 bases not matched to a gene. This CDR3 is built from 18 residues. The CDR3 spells CASSLKTGTGGPLYEQYF. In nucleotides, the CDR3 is TGTGCCAGCTCACTCAAAACCGGGACAGGCGGCCCCCTCTACGAGCAGTACTTC.

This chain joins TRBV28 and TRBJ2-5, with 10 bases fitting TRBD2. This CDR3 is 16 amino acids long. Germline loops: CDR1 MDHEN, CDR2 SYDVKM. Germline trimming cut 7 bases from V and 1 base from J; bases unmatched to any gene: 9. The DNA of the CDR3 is TGTGCCAGCACCGGGGGTCTAGCGGGAGCCCAAGAGACCCAGTACTTC. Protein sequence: CASTGGLAGAQETQYF.

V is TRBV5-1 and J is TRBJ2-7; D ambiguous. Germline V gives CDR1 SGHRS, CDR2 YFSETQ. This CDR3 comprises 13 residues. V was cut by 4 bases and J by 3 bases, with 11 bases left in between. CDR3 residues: CASSPSADYEQYF. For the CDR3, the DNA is TGCGCCAGCAGCCCGAGCGCCGACTACGAGCAGTACTTC.